This T cell receptor (beta chain) was profiled in a study of cytomegalovirus exposure and HLA in healthy donors. Primers included in the PCR were 60 Vbeta and 13 Jbeta primers. Method: immunoSEQ multiplex PCR; TCRdb's copy keeps in-frame clones and lacks some. The sample has some 170,000 clones; more than 75% are singletons. Note on this clone: Its target is not known.

Findings of the study overall: The authors enumerated 150 to 200 TCR beta chains as linked to cytomegalovirus. Later work found most CMV-associated TCR beta chains apparently HLA-restricted.

Germline V gene sequence: CDR1 SNHLY, CDR2 FYNNEI. The CDR3 spans 14 residues. V was clipped by 6 bases and J by 1 base, with 9 bases between them. Sequencing used PBMCs. The sequence came from a man between 18 and 35 years old in good health and CMV-seropositive. The rearrangement uses TRBV2 and TRBJ2-2; TRBD1 might be the D (5 bases). This chain's CDR3 is CASRADMNTGELFF. CDR3 DNA sequence: TGTGCCAGCAGGGCGGACATGAACACCGGGGAGCTGTTTTTT.